This record looks at one T cell receptor beta chain sequence and its context. These data originate in a study of blood T cell repertoires in COVID-19. For the study at large: Acute and convalescent COVID-19 specimens originated in the United States, Italy and Spain.

Recovered status in Cohort 3 required two negative PCRs, clearance, or symptom resolution. The V gene lost 0 bases and the J gene lost 0 bases, with 7 bases spanning the gap. The CDR3 covers 15 residues. The V gene's germline CDR1 is SGHTS and CDR2 YDEGEE. Here immunoSEQ multiplex PCR was the method, and the copy in TCRdb shows in-frame clones only, minus some. Among around 160,000 clones listed, about 80% were seen once. The receptor comes from a woman aged 60 to 75 who had recovered from COVID-19. V is TRBV5-8 and J is TRBJ2-1; possible D gene TRBD1, 5 bases. Specimen: PBMCs or T cells enriched from blood (not recorded which). CDR3 protein: CASSLDRYSYNEQFF. Here the CDR3 DNA reads TGTGCCAGCAGCTTGGACAGGTACTCCTACAATGAGCAGTTCTTC.